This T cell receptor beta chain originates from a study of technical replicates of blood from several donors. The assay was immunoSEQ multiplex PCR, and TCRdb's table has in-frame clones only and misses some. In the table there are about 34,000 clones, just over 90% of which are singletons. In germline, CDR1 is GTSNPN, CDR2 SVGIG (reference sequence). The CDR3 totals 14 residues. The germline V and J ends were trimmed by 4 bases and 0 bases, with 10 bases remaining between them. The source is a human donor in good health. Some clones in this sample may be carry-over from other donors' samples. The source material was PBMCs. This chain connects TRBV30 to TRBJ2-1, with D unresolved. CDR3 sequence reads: CAWNPPYSYNEQFF. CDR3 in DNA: TGTGCCTGGAACCCTCCCTACTCCTACAATGAGCAGTTCTTC.